The 26 T cell receptor beta chains reported below all come from one sample, sequenced in a study of cytomegalovirus exposure and HLA in healthy donors. PCR was performed using 60 Vbeta and 13 Jbeta primers. Method: immunoSEQ multiplex PCR; TCRdb's copy keeps in-frame clones and lacks some. The sample carries 110,000 to 150,000 clones, 65% to 85% recorded once. Sequenced material: PBMCs. These TCRs come from a middle-aged woman in good health and CMV-seropositive.

The chain carries TRBV29-1 and TRBJ1-4; D is possibly TRBD1 (5 bases). V was clipped by 4 bases and J by 8 bases, with 14 bases between them. The CDR3 has 13 residues. Germline lookup yields CDR1 SQVTM and CDR2 ANQGSEA. In DNA, the CDR3 is TGCAGCGTTGGCGGGGGGGGAGGGGAAAAACTGTTTTTT. Amino acid sequence: CSVGGGGGEKLFF.

The chain joins TRBV5-8 to TRBJ1-2; D remains unclear. The germline V gene encodes CDR1 SGHTS and CDR2 YDEGEE. Trimming took off 2 bases at V and 6 bases at J, with 8 bases between the two ends. There are 12 residues in the CDR3. The CDR3 coding sequence is TGTGCCAGCAGCTTTTCCGGTAATGGCTACACCTTC. This sequence encodes CASSFSGNGYTF.

The V gene is TRBV27, the J gene TRBJ2-7; 7 nucleotides match TRBD2. This CDR3 has 13 residues. The ends lost 5 bases at V and 2 bases at J; junction bases unmatched: 3. Looked up from germline, CDR1 is MNHEY and CDR2 is SMNVEV (reference sequence). The CDR3 reads CASSLAAPYEQYF. Here the CDR3 DNA reads TGTGCCAGCAGTCTAGCGGCCCCCTACGAGCAGTACTTC.

This chain uses TRBV7-9 with TRBJ2-5; TRBD2 is a possible D gene (5 bases). The germline CDR1 and CDR2 sequences are SEHNR and FQNEAQ (reference sequence). With 5 bases removed from V and 5 bases from J, the gap between germline ends came to 12 bases. The CDR3 is 13 residues long. In DNA form, the CDR3 reads TGTGCCAGCAGCAGAGGGATGCGGGAGACCCAGTACTTC. The encoded protein is CASSRGMRETQYF.

This chain uses TRBV7-8 with TRBJ1-6; TRBD1 agrees at 11 bases. Looked up from germline, CDR1 is SGHVS and CDR2 is FQNEAQ. Trimming cost V 2 bases and J 9 bases; bases outside gene matches: 6. The CDR3 has 16 residues. Here the CDR3 reads CASSLPGTGGFSPLHF. The CDR3 DNA follows: TGTGCCAGCAGCTTACCCGGGACAGGGGGTTTTTCACCCCTCCACTTT.

J is TRBJ2-7 and V is TRBV19; 9 bases line up with TRBD1. V lost 3 bases to trimming and J lost 3 bases; unmatched junction nucleotides: 6. Germline V gives CDR1 LNHDA, CDR2 SQIVND (reference sequence). The CDR3 extends over 15 amino acids. The CDR3 DNA reads TGTGCCAGTAGTATTACGGGGACAGGGAACTACGAGCAGTACTTC. This encodes CASSITGTGNYEQYF.

The genes are TRBV7-2 and TRBJ1-2; D is perhaps TRBD1 (6 bases). Trimming took off 3 bases at V and 2 bases at J, with 10 bases between the two ends. Germline loops: CDR1 SGHTA, CDR2 FQGNSA. The CDR3 runs to 14 residues. The CDR3 spells CASSLTGENYGYTF. In DNA form, the CDR3 reads TGTGCCAGCAGCTTGACAGGCGAAAACTATGGCTACACCTTC.

The genes are TRBV2 and TRBJ2-7, with TRBD1 identical over 9 bases. Trimming cost V 9 bases and J 5 bases; bases outside gene matches: 8. The CDR3 runs to 13 residues. Germline V gene data show CDR1 as SNHLY and CDR2 as FYNNEI. CDR3 loop: CASRDRALHEQYF. In nucleotides, the CDR3 is TGTGCCAGTCGGGACAGGGCTTTACACGAGCAGTACTTC.

The chain carries TRBV4-3 and TRBJ1-6, with D unclear. Germline assignment: CDR1 LGHNA and CDR2 YSLEER. The V gene lost 4 bases and the J gene lost 9 bases, with 13 bases spanning the gap. The CDR3 is 14 amino acids. The CDR3 here is CASSPRTEGSPLHF. The CDR3 nucleotides read TGCGCCAGCAGCCCCAGGACTGAAGGTTCACCCCTCCACTTT.

This clone turned up a few times. The genes are TRBV28 and TRBJ1-1; D might be TRBD1 (5 bases). The CDR3 has 13 amino acids. Germline lookup yields CDR1 MDHEN and CDR2 SYDVKM. The germline V and J ends were trimmed by 6 bases and 5 bases, with 13 bases remaining between them. The CDR3 coding sequence is TGTGCCAGCAGACCAAGTGGGGGGACTGAAGCTTTCTTT. Translating gives CASRPSGGTEAFF.

The chain employs TRBV2 and TRBJ2-7, with D perhaps TRBD1 (6 bases). CDR1 is SNHLY, CDR2 FYNNEI, per germline. V lost 9 bases, J lost 2 bases, and 11 bases lay in between. The CDR3 is made up of 12 amino acids. CDR3 amino acids: CASQGFTYEQYF. DNA of the CDR3: TGTGCCAGTCAGGGGTTCACCTACGAGCAGTACTTC.

The chain links TRBV14 to TRBJ2-7, with 10 bases that match TRBD2. CDR1 and CDR2 (germline): SGHDN, FVKESK. J was trimmed by 6 bases and V by 2 bases; bases with no gene match: 7. The CDR3 is 15 residues long. This CDR3 is CASSQLLAGTSEQYF. The CDR3 DNA reads as TGTGCCAGCAGCCAATTACTAGCGGGAACGTCCGAGCAGTACTTC.

The gene calls are TRBV4-2 and TRBJ2-1, with 12 positions matching TRBD2. With V trimmed by 0 bases and J by 9 bases, 3 bases remained unmatched. Looked up from germline, CDR1 is LGHNA and CDR2 is YNFKEQ. The CDR3 is made up of 15 amino acids. The CDR3 DNA reads as TGTGCCAGCAGCCAAGACCTAGCGGGGGGGGGTGAGCAGTTCTTC. This codes for CASSQDLAGGGEQFF.

The chain employs TRBV6-6 and TRBJ1-1, with D hard to call. With 0 bases removed from V and 1 base from J, the gap between germline ends came to 3 bases. This CDR3 spans 13 amino acids. Germline-derived CDR1 and CDR2 are MNHNY and SVGAGI (reference sequence). The CDR3 nucleotides are TGTGCCAGCAGTTACTCCTGGAACACTGAAGCTTTCTTT. This codes for CASSYSWNTEAFF.

The genes are TRBV27 and TRBJ2-7; 15 bases line up with TRBD2. CDR3 size: 20 residues. The germline CDR1 and CDR2 sequences are MNHEY and SMNVEV (reference sequence). The trim removed 0 bases at V and 0 bases at J, leaving 9 bases unmatched. CDR3 nucleotides: TGTGCCAGCAGTTTATCCTTGACGGGGACTAGCGGGGGGCCCTCCTACGAGCAGTACTTC. This encodes CASSLSLTGTSGGPSYEQYF.

The rearrangement uses TRBV7-2 and TRBJ2-5; no firm D call. This CDR3 is built from 15 residues. The ends were cut back, 1 base at V and 2 bases at J, with 11 bases in the middle. Germline CDR1 is SGHTA and CDR2 is FQGNSA. CDR3 loop: CASSLVATQQETQYF. CDR3 DNA: TGTGCCAGCAGCTTAGTGGCGACACAACAAGAGACCCAGTACTTC.

V is TRBV4-2 and J is TRBJ2-7, with TRBD2 as a possible D gene (6 bases). Germline V CDR1 and CDR2: LGHNA, YNFKEQ. V was pared by 0 bases and J by 3 bases, with 15 bases between. The CDR3 is 16 amino acids. CDR3 residues: CASSQETGRDRYEQYF. CDR3 in DNA: TGTGCCAGCAGCCAAGAAACGGGGCGGGATCGCTACGAGCAGTACTTC.

The chain carries TRBV25-1 and TRBJ1-3; D not certain. V lost 2 bases and J 0 bases, leaving 5 bases between the germline ends. The CDR3 has 14 amino acids. CDR1 is MGHDK and CDR2 is SYGVNS in the germline V gene. The CDR3 coding sequence is TGTGCCAGCAGTGAAGGCACCTCTGGAAACACCATATATTTT. Protein product: CASSEGTSGNTIYF.

This clone was observed a few times. DNA of the CDR3: TGTGCCAGCAGCTCGGGGCGGGGGAACAACAATGAGCAGTTCTTC. Its translation: CASSSGRGNNNEQFF. The rearrangement uses TRBV7-7 and TRBJ2-1; TRBD2 matches 7 bases. In germline, CDR1 is SSHAT, CDR2 FNYEAQ (reference sequence). This CDR3 is 15 amino acids long. J lost 5 bases, V lost 4 bases, and 8 bases had no gene match.

This chain joins TRBV28 and TRBJ1-2; 8 positions agree with TRBD1. J gave up 5 bases and V 10 bases, and 9 bases lay outside the gene matches. The germline V gene has CDR1 MDHEN and CDR2 SYDVKM. The CDR3 contains 13 residues. The CDR3 sequence: CATVRTGRYGYTF. CDR3 bases: TGTGCCACCGTTCGGACAGGGAGATATGGCTACACCTTC.

This sequence joins TRBV28 and TRBJ1-2, with D maybe TRBD1 (5 bases). CDR1 is MDHEN and CDR2 is SYDVKM in the germline V gene. The CDR3 has 15 amino acids. V lost 2 bases and J lost 2, with 12 bases in between. The CDR3: CASSLIGDSNYGYTF. CDR3 in DNA: TGTGCCAGCAGTTTAATCGGAGACAGCAACTATGGCTACACCTTC.

The rearrangement links TRBV28 to TRBJ1-1; D call uncertain. V gave up 7 bases and J gave up 0 bases, with 12 bases separating them. This CDR3 is built from 14 residues. The germline gives CDR1 MDHEN, CDR2 SYDVKM. The CDR3 protein is CASTRHIMNTEAFF. Here the CDR3 DNA reads TGTGCCAGCACCCGACACATCATGAACACTGAAGCTTTCTTT.

The J gene is TRBJ2-7, the V gene TRBV5-4; D is ambiguous. Germline V gene lookup returns CDR1 SGHNT and CDR2 YYREEE (reference sequence). The CDR3 runs to 13 residues. The V end lost 4 bases, the J end lost 2 bases, and 10 bases lay between the germline ends. CDR3 nucleotides: TGTGCCAGCAGCCGCGACTCTGCCTACGAGCAGTACTTC. This codes for CASSRDSAYEQYF.

The CDR3 sequence: CASSFRSVKMHGYTF. CDR3 in DNA: TGTGCCAGCAGTTTTCGTTCGGTGAAGATGCATGGCTACACCTTC. The rearrangement links TRBV28 to TRBJ1-2, with no clear D. CDR1 MDHEN and CDR2 SYDVKM come from the germline V gene. V was cut by 3 bases and J by 6 bases, with 17 bases left in between. The CDR3 totals 15 residues.

The chain carries TRBV7-8 and TRBJ2-5; 9 nucleotides align to TRBD1. The CDR3 runs to 14 residues. Trimming cost V 2 bases and J 4 bases; bases outside gene matches: 2. Germline V gene sequence: CDR1 SGHVS, CDR2 FQNEAQ. The CDR3 loop reads CASSLSGQGETQYF. DNA of the CDR3: TGTGCCAGCAGCTTATCGGGACAGGGAGAGACCCAGTACTTC.

The chain combines TRBV5-1 with TRBJ2-3, with 9 bases lining up with TRBD2. V shed 0 bases, J shed 1 base, and the junction held 3 bases outside the gene matches. CDR1 and CDR2 from the germline V gene are SGHRS and YFSETQ. The length of the CDR3 is 16 residues. The CDR3 loop is CASSLGSSGGTDTQYF. CDR3 nucleotide sequence: TGCGCCAGCAGCTTGGGGTCTAGCGGGGGCACAGATACGCAGTATTTT. Variable domain in full (rest from reference TRBV5-1 and TRBJ2-3): KAGVTQTPRYLIKTRGQQVTLSCSPISGHRSVSWYQQTPGQGLQFLFEYFSETQRNKGNFPGRFSGRQFSNSRSEMNVSTLELGDSALYLCASSLGSSGGTDTQYFGPGTRLTVL.